The 31 T cell receptor beta chains in this list originate from one sample, sequenced in a study of blood T cell repertoires in COVID-19. The table came from immunoSEQ multiplex PCR; TCRdb's copy has only in-frame clones and leaves some out. The sample carries 140,000 to 150,000 clones, around four fifths recorded once. The specimen sequenced was peripheral blood. These receptors were obtained from a woman aged 40 to 50 with active or convalescent COVID-19.

The V call is TRBV10-2, the J call TRBJ2-1; 8 nucleotides agree with TRBD1. This CDR3 is built from 16 residues. The V gene's germline CDR1 is WSHSY and CDR2 SAAADI. V shed 2 bases, J shed 7 bases, and the junction held 10 bases outside the gene matches. CDR3 region: CASSEPRQGRGNEQFF. The CDR3 region has the DNA TGCGCCAGCAGTGAGCCAAGACAGGGGCGTGGGAATGAGCAGTTCTTC.

V and J are TRBV5-6 and TRBJ2-7; D not certain. The germline gives CDR1 SGHDT, CDR2 YYEEEE. V was shortened by 1 base and J by 4 bases, with 6 bases between the two germline ends. This CDR3 has 12 residues. The CDR3 protein is CASSLFGYEQYF. CDR3 nucleotide sequence: TGTGCCAGCAGCTTGTTCGGTTACGAGCAGTACTTC.

In its sample, this clone was seen once. CDR3 region: CASSGRGGDTQYF. The CDR3 nucleotides are TGTGCCAGCAGCGGACGAGGGGGAGATACGCAGTATTTT. The chain is built from TRBV7-2 and TRBJ2-3; D is possibly TRBD1 (6 bases). The V end lost 5 bases, the J end lost 5 bases, and 11 bases lay between the germline ends. Per the germline V gene, CDR1 is SGHTA and CDR2 is FQGNSA. The CDR3 covers 13 residues.

This rearrangement joins TRBV6-5 to TRBJ1-5; D ambiguous. The CDR3 has 14 residues. V was shortened by 0 bases and J by 7 bases, with 10 bases between the two germline ends. Germline-derived CDR1 and CDR2 are MNHEY and SVGAGI. The CDR3 loop reads CASSYSETGQPQHF. In DNA form, the CDR3 reads TGTGCCAGCAGTTACTCGGAGACGGGACAGCCCCAGCATTTT.

This clone was observed a few times. The chain employs TRBV5-6 and TRBJ1-1; maybe TRBD1 (5 bases). CDR1 and CDR2 from the germline V gene are SGHDT and YYEEEE. The CDR3 length is 11 residues. V was shortened by 2 bases and J by 7 bases, with 6 bases between the two germline ends. Here the CDR3 reads CASSFGHEAFF. CDR3 coding DNA: TGTGCCAGCAGCTTTGGACATGAAGCTTTCTTT.

The chain recombines TRBV19 with TRBJ2-5, with a tentative D call TRBD1 (5 bases). The germline gives CDR1 LNHDA, CDR2 SQIVND (reference sequence). The ends were cut back, 8 bases at V and 4 bases at J, with 17 bases in the middle. The CDR3 is 14 amino acids. CDR3 DNA: TGTGCCAGTGATCCCACAGGCCGAGGAGAGACCCAGTACTTC. Translation: CASDPTGRGETQYF.

The CDR3 bases are TGTGCCAGCAGCTTGGAGCGGGGAAGCACCGGGGAGCTGTTTTTT. Protein: CASSLERGSTGELFF. V gene TRBV5-4 combines with J gene TRBJ2-2; 7 bases align to TRBD2. Germline loops: CDR1 SGHNT, CDR2 YYREEE (reference sequence). J was trimmed by 4 bases and V by 0 bases; bases with no gene match: 3. The CDR3 contains 15 residues.

The CDR3 is CASIPGTANTEAFF. CDR3 nucleotides: TGTGCCAGCATTCCGGGGACAGCAAACACTGAAGCTTTCTTT. The chain has TRBV6-1 and TRBJ1-1; TRBD1 matches at 7 bases. CDR1 and CDR2 (germline): MNHNS, SASEGT. Trimming removed 7 bases from V and 2 bases from J; junction bases left unmatched: 7. The CDR3 is 14 amino acids.

The chain uses TRBV12-3 or TRBV12-4 and TRBJ1-1; D is ambiguous. This CDR3 contains 13 residues. The V and J ends lost 0 bases and 1 base respectively, with 3 bases between them. The CDR3 loop reads CASSLARNTEAFF. The CDR3 bases are TGTGCCAGCAGTTTAGCCAGGAACACTGAAGCTTTCTTT.

CDR3 in amino acids: CASSQGQGAPTEAFF. CDR3 DNA sequence: TGCGCCAGCAGCCAGGGACAGGGGGCGCCCACTGAAGCTTTCTTT. The rearrangement links TRBV4-1 to TRBJ1-1; 12 positions agree with TRBD1. The CDR3 has 15 residues. V dropped 3 bases and J dropped 4; count of bases not matched to a gene: 3. From germline, CDR1 is MGHRA and CDR2 YSYEKL.

The chain employs TRBV2 and TRBJ1-6, with D possibly being TRBD1 (6 bases). V lost 8 bases, J lost 6 bases, and 14 bases lay in between. This CDR3 contains 14 residues. The germline CDR1 and CDR2 sequences are SNHLY and FYNNEI. The chain's CDR3 is CASRSGTPNSPLHF. As DNA, the CDR3 is TGTGCCAGCCGTTCCGGGACACCTAATTCACCCCTCCACTTT.

The chain uses TRBV6-1 and TRBJ2-1; 11 bases map to TRBD2. V was pared by 1 base and J by 8 bases, with 4 bases of the junction left unmatched. The germline V gene encodes CDR1 MNHNS and CDR2 SASEGT. This CDR3 region has 15 residues. CDR3 loop: CASSEGLAGGDEQFF. The CDR3 bases are TGTGCCAGCAGTGAAGGGCTAGCGGGAGGAGATGAGCAGTTCTTC.

The J gene is TRBJ1-1, the V gene TRBV27, with a possible D match to TRBD1 (5 bases). CDR3 length: 12 residues. CDR1 and CDR2 from the germline V gene are MNHEY and SMNVEV (reference sequence). V was trimmed by 7 bases and J by 4 bases, leaving 10 bases between them. CDR3 nucleotide sequence: TGTGCCAGCATTAGGCAGGGCACTGAAGCTTTCTTT. Translated: CASIRQGTEAFF.

This rearrangement joins TRBV6-5 to TRBJ2-5; 8 nucleotides match TRBD1. Trimming removed 8 bases from V and 5 bases from J; junction bases left unmatched: 7. Germline V CDR1 and CDR2: MNHEY, SVGAGI. There are 13 residues in the CDR3. The CDR3 sequence: CASGYRGWETQYF. The CDR3 DNA reads as TGTGCCAGCGGCTACAGGGGGTGGGAGACCCAGTACTTC.

The rearrangement links TRBV7-9 to TRBJ2-3, with 9 bases lining up with TRBD1. The CDR3 spans 15 residues. From germline, CDR1 is SEHNR and CDR2 FQNEAQ (reference sequence). J lost 1 base, V lost 5 bases, and 4 bases had no gene match. The CDR3, as DNA: TGTGCCAGCAGCACCGGACAGGGGCGCACAGATACGCAGTATTTT. It is translated as CASSTGQGRTDTQYF.

This clone appeared once. The chain employs TRBV2 and TRBJ1-1; perhaps TRBD1 as D (6 bases). The CDR3 totals 14 residues. Germline V gives CDR1 SNHLY, CDR2 FYNNEI. The germline V and J ends were trimmed by 5 bases and 5 bases, with 15 bases remaining between them. The CDR3 here is CASSRSARGTEAFF. The CDR3 coding sequence is TGTGCCAGCAGTAGGTCTGCTAGGGGGACTGAAGCTTTCTTT.

This clone was seen only once. The chain uses TRBV10-3 and TRBJ1-5; 8 nucleotides line up with TRBD1. CDR3 size: 14 residues. Looked up from germline, CDR1 is ENHRY and CDR2 is SYGVKD. V was pared by 11 bases and J by 2 bases, with 8 bases of the junction left unmatched. CDR3 sequence reads: CASRGQGGNQPQHF. The CDR3 bases are TGTGCCTCCCGCGGACAGGGCGGCAATCAGCCCCAGCATTTT.

The chain has TRBV5-5 and TRBJ1-1; D is uncertain. V lost 6 bases and J lost 6, with 12 bases in between. The germline CDR1 and CDR2 sequences are SGHKS and YYEKEE (reference sequence). CDR3 length: 12 residues. The CDR3 region has the DNA TGTGCCAGCACCATTACAGAGCCTGAAGCTTTCTTT. Amino acid sequence: CASTITEPEAFF.

The V call is TRBV7-2, the J call TRBJ1-6; D gene ambiguous. The V end lost 5 bases, the J end lost 7 bases, and 3 bases lay between the germline ends. The CDR3 runs 11 residues. The V gene's germline CDR1 is SGHTA and CDR2 FQGNSA. Here the CDR3 reads CASSENSPLHF. CDR3 coding DNA: TGTGCCAGCAGCGAGAATTCACCCCTCCACTTT.

The rearrangement joins TRBV30 to TRBJ1-5; D remains unclear. The CDR3 is 17 residues long. CDR1 is GTSNPN and CDR2 is SVGIG in the germline V gene (reference sequence). V was shortened by 2 bases and J by 4 bases, with 21 bases between the two germline ends. CDR3 protein: CAWSSRTAGVVNQPQHF. The DNA of the CDR3 is TGTGCCTGGAGTTCGCGGACTGCCGGGGTCGTGAATCAGCCCCAGCATTTT. Complete variable domain (other parts from reference TRBV30 and TRBJ1-5): SQTIHQWPATLVQPVGSPLSLECTVEGTSNPNLYWYRQAAGRGLQLLFYSVGIGQISSEVPQNLSASRPQDRQFILSSKKLLLSDSGFYLCAWSSRTAGVVNQPQHFGDGTRLSIL.

The chain has TRBV4-1 and TRBJ2-2; 7 bases are a match to TRBD1. CDR1 and CDR2 from the germline V gene are MGHRA and YSYEKL. The J segment lost 4 bases and the V segment lost 1 base, leaving 3 bases of the junction unmatched. The CDR3 sequence is 15 residues long. The CDR3 nucleotides read TGCGCCAGCAGCCAAGGGACAGGAGGCACCGGGGAGCTGTTTTTT. This sequence encodes CASSQGTGGTGELFF.

The table lists this clone with a count of one. The rearrangement joins TRBV6-6 to TRBJ2-1, with 8 bases fitting TRBD1. The V and J ends lost 0 bases and 7 bases, in that order; junction bases with no gene match: 8. Germline V gives CDR1 MNHNY, CDR2 SVGAGI (reference sequence). This CDR3 has 16 amino acids. Written as DNA, the CDR3 is TGTGCCAGCAGTTACTCGAGGCAGGGGGCTTGGAATGAGCAGTTCTTC. It yields the protein CASSYSRQGAWNEQFF.

The chain carries TRBV12-3 or TRBV12-4 and TRBJ1-5, with 8 bases aligning to TRBD1. V lost 5 bases, J lost 11 bases, and 5 bases stayed unmatched. The CDR3 sequence is 12 residues long. The CDR3: CASSGDRTAQHF. In nucleotides, the CDR3 is TGTGCCAGCAGTGGGGACAGGACGGCCCAGCATTTT.

The rearrangement joins TRBV28 to TRBJ2-7; 8 nucleotides match TRBD1. This CDR3 region has 14 residues. Germline trimming cut 5 bases from V and 6 bases from J; bases unmatched to any gene: 9. Germline assignment: CDR1 MDHEN and CDR2 SYDVKM. This CDR3 is CASSPPDRAREQYF. CDR3 sequence (DNA): TGTGCCAGCAGTCCTCCGGACAGGGCACGCGAGCAGTACTTC.

This clone was seen more than once but under ten times. The V gene is TRBV5-1, the J gene TRBJ2-1; 8 nucleotides match TRBD1. After removal of 1 base from V and 6 bases from J, the junction contained 9 bases not matched to a gene. The CDR3 runs 16 residues. Germline V lookup: CDR1 SGHRS, CDR2 YFSETQ. The CDR3 sequence: CASSLSQRTGSNEQFF. The CDR3 DNA sequence: TGCGCCAGCAGCTTGTCCCAGAGGACAGGGAGCAATGAGCAGTTCTTC. Variable domain in full (rest from reference TRBV5-1 and TRBJ2-1): KAGVTQTPRYLIKTRGQQVTLSCSPISGHRSVSWYQQTPGQGLQFLFEYFSETQRNKGNFPGRFSGRQFSNSRSEMNVSTLELGDSALYLCASSLSQRTGSNEQFFGPGTRLTVL.

The rearrangement uses TRBV6-4 and TRBJ1-6; maybe TRBD1 (5 bases). CDR3 size: 16 residues. Germline CDR1 MRHNA, CDR2 SNTAGT. Trimming pared 8 bases from V and 0 bases from J, leaving 14 bases between. The CDR3 DNA is TGTGCCAGCCCGACAGAATTTAGCTCCTATAATTCACCCCTCCACTTT. This gives the protein CASPTEFSSYNSPLHF.

The table lists this clone with a few counts. V usage is TRBV5-1 and J usage is TRBJ1-2, with TRBD1 matching over 8 bases. Per germline, CDR1 SGHRS and CDR2 YFSETQ. There are 15 residues in the CDR3. V trimming: 5 bases; J trimming: 4 bases; junction bases outside the gene matches: 10. The CDR3 DNA reads TGCGCCAGCAGGACAGGGGCCGGGCATGGCTATGGCTACACCTTC. Its translation: CASRTGAGHGYGYTF.

J is TRBJ1-1 and V is TRBV7-9, with 9 bases that match TRBD1. Germline lookup yields CDR1 SEHNR and CDR2 FQNEAQ (reference sequence). The CDR3 runs 13 residues. Trimming at V came to 2 bases and at J to 9 bases, leaving 4 bases not matched to a gene. Here the CDR3 DNA reads TGTGCCAGCAGCTTAAGAGGACAGGGGAAAGCTTTCTTT. Encoded protein: CASSLRGQGKAFF.

This clone appeared a single time. The chain employs TRBV2 and TRBJ1-6, with 8 positions matching TRBD1. This CDR3 spans 13 amino acids. Germline V gene lookup returns CDR1 SNHLY and CDR2 FYNNEI. V was pared by 7 bases and J by 7 bases, with 3 bases of the junction left unmatched. CDR3 residues: CASIQGGNSPLHF. DNA of the CDR3: TGTGCCAGCATACAGGGGGGGAATTCACCCCTCCACTTT.

The genes are TRBV19 and TRBJ2-5; 9 nucleotides line up with TRBD2. The CDR3 consists of 15 residues. The germline V gene has CDR1 LNHDA and CDR2 SQIVND (reference sequence). The V and J ends lost 4 bases and 1 base, in that order; junction bases with no gene match: 4. The CDR3 DNA sequence: TGTGCCAGTAGTAATCCAGCGGGGGGCCAAGAGACCCAGTACTTC. Its translation: CASSNPAGGQETQYF.

The gene calls are TRBV5-4 and TRBJ2-1; 9 nucleotides line up with TRBD2. Germline trimming cut 4 bases from V and 8 bases from J; bases unmatched to any gene: 10. This CDR3 spans 15 amino acids. The V gene's germline CDR1 is SGHNT and CDR2 YYREEE (reference sequence). CDR3 bases: TGTGCCAGCAGCCGCCGACTAGCGGTGGGGGATGAGCAGTTCTTC. This encodes CASSRRLAVGDEQFF.